This is a list of T cell receptor beta chains from one sample in a study of T cells in localized non-small cell lung cancer. Profiling relied on immunoSEQ multiplex PCR, and the TCRdb table lists in-frame clones only, not all of them. The table shows approximately 24,000 clones, with 85% to 95% occurring only once. Material: peripheral blood, obtained before any cancer treatment. Receptors were obtained from a female donor at least 60 years old with stage II squamous cell lung carcinoma. CDR3s include the opening cysteine and the closing phenylalanine or tryptophan. Fields, in order: V gene, D gene, J gene, clone size, CDR3 protein, CDR3 DNA. The D gene is left open where the match is weak. Clone sizes are given selectively: once, few, many, or a class where the clone is expanded.

V: TRBV28; D: -; J: TRBJ1-3; size: -; CDR3: CASSPGGTGNTIYF; DNA: TGTGCCAGCAGTCCCGGAGGAACTGGAAACACCATATATTTT
V: TRBV5-5; D: -; J: TRBJ1-5; size: -; CDR3: CASSGWPFGDQPQHF; DNA: TGTGCCAGCAGCGGCTGGCCCTTCGGTGATCAGCCCCAGCATTTT
V: TRBV14; D: -; J: TRBJ2-1; size: -; CDR3: CASSQEYMGRYNEQFF; DNA: TGTGCCAGCAGCCAAGAATACATGGGTCGGTACAATGAGCAGTTCTTC
V: TRBV7-3; D: TRBD2; J: TRBJ2-3; size: -; CDR3: CASSLELAGGPITDTQYF; DNA: TGTGCCAGCAGCTTAGAGTTAGCGGGGGGGCCGATCACAGATACGCAGTATTTT
V: TRBV29-1; D: -; J: TRBJ1-1; size: -; CDR3: CSVCGLNTEAFF; DNA: TGCAGCGTTTGTGGGTTGAACACTGAAGCTTTCTTT
V: TRBV2; D: -; J: TRBJ2-7; size: few; CDR3: CASSVEQTSYEQYF; DNA: TGTGCCAGCAGTGTTGAACAGACTAGCTACGAGCAGTACTTC
V: TRBV6-5; D: TRBD1; J: TRBJ1-5; size: few; CDR3: CASSGQGRNQPQHF; DNA: TGTGCCAGCAGCGGACAGGGAAGAAATCAGCCCCAGCATTTT
V: TRBV7-2; D: -; J: TRBJ1-1; size: -; CDR3: CASSLDGENTEAFF; DNA: TGTGCCAGCAGCTTAGATGGGGAGAACACTGAAGCTTTCTTT
V: TRBV6-5; D: TRBD2; J: TRBJ2-1; size: -; CDR3: CASRGTSGGNEQFF; DNA: TGTGCCAGCAGAGGGACTAGCGGGGGGAATGAGCAGTTCTTC
V: TRBV4-1; D: TRBD2; J: TRBJ2-3; size: -; CDR3: CASSQRAGGIIGPPGTDTQYF; DNA: TGCGCCAGCAGCCAACGAGCGGGAGGCATCATAGGGCCCCCCGGCACAGATACGCAGTATTTT
V: TRBV2; D: -; J: TRBJ2-2; size: -; CDR3: CASSETSVLGELFF; DNA: TGTGCCAGCAGTGAAACTAGTGTGTTAGGGGAGCTGTTTTTT
V: TRBV6-5; D: -; J: TRBJ2-7; size: -; CDR3: CASSSFGTRIYEQYF; DNA: TGTGCCAGCAGTTCCTTCGGGACGCGAATCTACGAGCAGTACTTC
V: TRBV7-3; D: -; J: TRBJ2-5; size: -; CDR3: CASSLLPADQETQYF; DNA: TGTGCCAGCAGCTTACTTCCTGCGGACCAAGAGACCCAGTACTTC
V: TRBV4-3; D: TRBD2; J: TRBJ2-5; size: -; CDR3: CASSQVGIAGGRGETQYF; DNA: TGCGCCAGCAGCCAAGTGGGGATAGCGGGGGGGCGTGGAGAGACCCAGTACTTC
V: TRBV5-1; D: -; J: TRBJ2-7; size: -; CDR3: CASSAPDSYEQYF; DNA: TGCGCCAGCAGCGCCCCGGACAGCTACGAGCAGTACTTC
V: TRBV5-1; D: -; J: TRBJ2-7; size: -; CDR3: CASSGEGGSYEQYF; DNA: TGCGCCAGCAGCGGTGAAGGAGGGTCCTACGAGCAGTACTTC
V: TRBV30; D: -; J: TRBJ1-6; size: -; CDR3: CAWRILVGNSPLHF; DNA: TGTGCCTGGAGAATACTGGTTGGCAATTCACCCCTCCACTTT
V: TRBV7-8; D: -; J: TRBJ2-7; size: once; CDR3: CASSLLTLVTYEQYF; DNA: TGTGCCAGCAGCCTACTAACCCTAGTAACCTACGAGCAGTACTTC
V: TRBV5-1; D: TRBD2; J: TRBJ2-2; size: -; CDR3: CASSSSGKNTGELFF; DNA: TGCGCCAGCAGCTCTAGCGGGAAGAACACCGGGGAGCTGTTTTTT
V: TRBV7-2; D: -; J: TRBJ2-5; size: -; CDR3: CASSFRGGGGQETQYF; DNA: TGTGCCAGCAGCTTCAGGGGAGGTGGGGGCCAAGAGACCCAGTACTTC
V: TRBV6-5; D: -; J: TRBJ1-5; size: once; CDR3: CASSSLGQGLNQPQHF; DNA: TGTGCCAGCAGTTCCCTTGGTCAGGGCCTCAATCAGCCCCAGCATTTT
V: TRBV5-4; D: -; J: TRBJ1-3; size: -; CDR3: CASSGTELSGNTIYF; DNA: TGTGCCAGCTCCGGGACGGAACTATCTGGAAACACCATATATTTT
V: TRBV5-1; D: TRBD2; J: TRBJ2-1; size: -; CDR3: CASSALTSGSYNEQFF; DNA: TGCGCCAGCAGCGCTCTGACTAGCGGGAGTTACAATGAGCAGTTCTTC
V: TRBV29-1; D: -; J: TRBJ2-3; size: -; CDR3: CSVDRGEDTQYF; DNA: TGCAGCGTTGACAGGGGGGAAGATACGCAGTATTTT
V: TRBV10-1; D: TRBD2; J: TRBJ2-3; size: once; CDR3: CASSEGGGATDTQYF; DNA: TGCGCCAGCAGCGAGGGCGGGGGGGCCACAGATACGCAGTATTTT
V: TRBV19; D: -; J: TRBJ1-1; size: -; CDR3: CASGTLNMNTEAFF; DNA: TGTGCCAGTGGGACGCTGAACATGAACACTGAAGCTTTCTTT
V: TRBV9; D: -; J: TRBJ2-3; size: -; CDR3: CASSVATLPGTPDTQYF; DNA: TGTGCCAGCAGCGTCGCGACCCTTCCCGGGACCCCAGATACGCAGTATTTT
V: TRBV2; D: TRBD2; J: TRBJ2-1; size: -; CDR3: CASPLTSGGIGEQFF; DNA: TGTGCCAGCCCCCTAACTAGCGGGGGGATCGGTGAGCAGTTCTTC
V: TRBV5-4; D: -; J: TRBJ1-1; size: -; CDR3: CASSARAREGTEAFF; DNA: TGTGCCAGCAGCGCCCGGGCGAGAGAGGGGACTGAAGCTTTCTTT
V: TRBV30; D: TRBD2; J: TRBJ2-5; size: -; CDR3: CAWRTSGAQETQYF; DNA: TGTGCCTGGAGAACTAGCGGGGCTCAAGAGACCCAGTACTTC
V: TRBV30; D: -; J: TRBJ2-2; size: -; CDR3: CAWSVGRSGAGELFF; DNA: TGTGCCTGGAGTGTAGGGCGGAGTGGGGCCGGGGAGCTGTTTTTT
V: TRBV10-3; D: -; J: TRBJ2-3; size: -; CDR3: CAISDIQGSTDTQYF; DNA: TGTGCCATCAGTGATATTCAGGGGAGCACAGATACGCAGTATTTT
V: TRBV6-5; D: -; J: TRBJ1-1; size: few; CDR3: CASSGNTEAFF; DNA: TGTGCCAGCAGTGGGAACACTGAAGCTTTCTTT
V: TRBV7-8; D: TRBD1; J: TRBJ1-2; size: -; CDR3: CASSPDGGQGSYGYTF; DNA: TGTGCCAGCAGCCCCGACGGTGGACAGGGAAGTTATGGCTACACCTTC
V: TRBV6-5; D: -; J: TRBJ1-1; size: -; CDR3: CASSTPGGGHTEAFF; DNA: TGTGCCAGCAGTACCCCGGGAGGGGGGCACACTGAAGCTTTCTTT
V: TRBV14; D: -; J: TRBJ2-2; size: -; CDR3: CASSQDGTGTGELFF; DNA: TGTGCCAGCAGCCAAGACGGGACGGGGACCGGGGAGCTGTTTTTT
V: TRBV28; D: TRBD1; J: TRBJ2-1; size: -; CDR3: CASSNRGQGGNEQFF; DNA: TGTGCCAGTTCTAACAGGGGGCAGGGGGGCAATGAGCAGTTCTTC
V: TRBV29-1; D: -; J: TRBJ2-7; size: -; CDR3: CSAKGGRPEGNEQYF; DNA: TGCAGCGCCAAGGGGGGGAGACCAGAGGGGAACGAGCAGTACTTC
V: TRBV6-6; D: -; J: TRBJ2-5; size: -; CDR3: CASSTLRGRQETQYF; DNA: TGTGCCAGCAGTACCCTACGGGGGAGGCAAGAGACCCAGTACTTC
V: TRBV2; D: TRBD1; J: TRBJ1-2; size: -; CDR3: CASSDLPQDRSYGYTF; DNA: TGTGCCAGCAGTGACCTCCCCCAGGACAGGTCCTATGGCTACACCTTC
V: TRBV2; D: TRBD2; J: TRBJ2-5; size: -; CDR3: CASSDLQGAGGQETQYF; DNA: TGTGCCAGCAGTGACCTCCAAGGGGCGGGGGGCCAAGAGACCCAGTACTTC
V: TRBV5-1; D: -; J: TRBJ1-1; size: -; CDR3: CASRLMGVNTEAFF; DNA: TGCGCCAGCCGCCTTATGGGGGTGAACACTGAAGCTTTCTTT
V: TRBV5-1; D: -; J: TRBJ2-7; size: -; CDR3: CASSLKGSYEQYF; DNA: TGCGCCAGCAGCTTAAAGGGTTCCTACGAGCAGTACTTC
V: TRBV11-2; D: -; J: TRBJ2-4; size: -; CDR3: CASSLGAEGVKAKNIQYF; DNA: TGTGCCAGCAGCTTAGGGGCCGAGGGAGTGAAGGCCAAAAACATTCAGTACTTC
V: TRBV15; D: -; J: TRBJ1-1; size: -; CDR3: CATSSRHRDVEAFF; DNA: TGTGCCACCAGCAGTCGACACAGGGATGTAGAAGCTTTCTTT
V: TRBV6-5; D: -; J: TRBJ1-2; size: -; CDR3: CASSTDRSYGYTF; DNA: TGTGCCAGCAGTACCGACAGGAGCTATGGCTACACCTTC
V: TRBV5-3; D: TRBD2; J: TRBJ2-5; size: -; CDR3: CARSLERGEYQETQYF; DNA: TGTGCCAGAAGCTTGGAGCGGGGGGAGTACCAAGAGACCCAGTACTTC
V: TRBV19; D: -; J: TRBJ2-1; size: -; CDR3: CASSIGPANYNEQFF; DNA: TGTGCCAGTAGTATTGGCCCGGCCAACTACAATGAGCAGTTCTTC
V: TRBV2; D: -; J: TRBJ1-3; size: once; CDR3: CASTAQIPSGNTIYF; DNA: TGTGCCAGCACCGCCCAAATTCCCTCTGGAAACACCATATATTTT
V: TRBV28; D: -; J: TRBJ2-4; size: -; CDR3: CASSLRTSSLAKNIQYF; DNA: TGTGCCAGCAGTTTACGGACATCTTCTCTAGCCAAAAACATTCAGTACTTC
V: TRBV5-4; D: TRBD1; J: TRBJ1-2; size: -; CDR3: CASRTGTGGGGTLYGYTF; DNA: TGTGCCAGCAGGACCGGGACAGGGGGAGGCGGGACGCTATATGGCTACACCTTC
V: TRBV6-6; D: -; J: TRBJ2-5; size: -; CDR3: CASSYSRGDQETQYF; DNA: TGTGCCAGCAGTTACTCGAGGGGGGACCAAGAGACCCAGTACTTC
V: TRBV18; D: -; J: TRBJ1-2; size: -; CDR3: CASSPTGTDYGYTF; DNA: TGTGCCAGCTCACCAACCGGGACGGACTATGGCTACACCTTC
V: TRBV7-9; D: TRBD1; J: TRBJ2-2; size: -; CDR3: CASSLAGGWTGELFF; DNA: TGTGCCAGCAGCTTAGCAGGGGGCTGGACCGGGGAGCTGTTTTTT
V: TRBV7-8; D: TRBD1; J: TRBJ1-2; size: -; CDR3: CASSLVLGQGKSTNYGYTF; DNA: TGTGCCAGCAGCTTAGTGTTGGGACAGGGGAAGTCTACTAACTATGGCTACACCTTC